This T cell receptor beta chain was identified during a study of high-grade serous ovarian cancer treatment subgroups (dated by TCRdb to the early 2020s). Some background on the complete study: On average, sequencing produced roughly 14,000 reads and about 7,600 unique TCR beta rearrangements for each sample. Of the roughly 30 patients in the cohort, around ten had no residual disease after primary surgery (R0), around ten were excellent NACT responders, and around ten were poor NACT responders. One primary tumor sample and two metastatic tumor samples were collected from each patient, for a total of 90 samples. The study profiled TCR beta repertoires in high-grade serous ovarian cancer patients grouped by complete gross resection or neoadjuvant chemotherapy response under a laparoscopic triage algorithm. What the study reported, not specific to this receptor: Spatial information was not captured by bulk tumor TCR sequencing, so insight into HGSC tumor complexity and diversity was limited. The TCR repertoire analyses centered on CDR3, and CDR1 and CDR2 were not analyzed. Repertoire similarity between tumors of the same patient ranged about 0.095 to 0.79, whereas almost no similarity was seen between different patients. TCR clonal relatedness showed a positive correlation with neoantigen level and a trend toward positive correlation with copy number variation and mutation load from whole-genome sequencing.

The germline V gene encodes CDR1 SGHNT and CDR2 YYREEE (reference sequence). There are 15 amino acids in the CDR3, from cysteine to phenylalanine inclusive. Only the CDR3 part of the read is kept: 45 bases, read in frame from the first base. V and J are truncated by 1 base and 3 bases respectively, leaving an intervening sequence of 11 bases. This clone was counted once. The antigen this receptor binds is unknown. Base qualities are missing; no much larger clone stands one base away. High-throughput TCR profiling via ImmunoSEQ was performed on the 70 to 95 tumor samples. The paper's processing steps were these. To measure repertoire diversity, the metrics used were richness (unique productive sequences), clonality, evenness and relatedness, and the Bhattacharyya coefficient was used to assess similarity between samples. In a sensitivity analysis, TCRs with fewer than two reads were excluded, and consistent conclusions were obtained. Sourced from immuneACCESS, this table was stored by TCRdb with only in-frame sequences that have V and J called. A share of the clones is absent; for the studies checked, an unresolved V gene accounts for under half, and the remainder has no known explanation. The V and J calls and clone size were taken over from that table, and D and trimming were inferred from the DNA. The sample table holds about 15,000 clones, of which around 85% were seen once. The ten most abundant clones make up over 5.5% of the sample.

Collection of tumor samples took place before definitive surgery or chemotherapy. Genomic DNA was extracted by the MD Anderson Biospecimen Extraction Resource, and TCR sequencing was done by the MD Anderson Cancer Genomics Laboratory. The chain was built from TRBV5-4 and TRBJ1-3; TRBD1 is perhaps the D gene, given 5 matching bases. The sequence was collected from a human donor with high-grade serous ovarian cancer. Sequencing input: tumor tissue. The CDR3 protein: CASSLTGEFGNTIYF. Here is the DNA: TGTGCCAGCAGCTTGACGGGGGAGTTTGGAAACACCATATATTTT.